These 30 T cell receptor beta chains were all obtained from the same sample, sequenced in a study of control samples from healthy donors and cancer patients. Produced via immunoSEQ multiplex PCR; TCRdb's table is partial and in-frame only. This sample has approximately 110,000 clones, with 85% to 90% found just once. Sequencing was performed on blood. The source of these receptors is a woman aged 50 to 60 in good health.

The chain joins TRBV27 to TRBJ2-3; perhaps D is TRBD1 or TRBD2 (5 bases each). Germline CDR1 reads MNHEY; CDR2 reads SMNVEV (reference sequence). The V end lost 4 bases, the J end lost 3 bases, and 29 bases lay between the germline ends. This CDR3 is 20 amino acids long. CDR3 amino acids: CASSSVNGASGAALTDTQYF. CDR3 coding DNA: TGTGCCAGCAGTTCCGTCAATGGGGCCTCCGGGGCCGCCTTGACAGATACGCAGTATTTT.

The chain employs TRBV19 and TRBJ2-7, with TRBD1 matching over 12 bases. Germline V gives CDR1 LNHDA, CDR2 SQIVND (reference sequence). V was clipped by 10 bases and J by 7 bases; unmatched bases: 8. CDR3 length: 13 residues. CDR3 sequence reads: CATWDRGLGEQYF. In DNA, the CDR3 is TGTGCCACCTGGGACAGGGGGCTGGGTGAGCAGTACTTC.

The chain carries TRBV5-4 and TRBJ2-3, with a possible D match to TRBD2 (6 bases). Trimming left V 6 bases short and J 4 bases short, with 21 bases between. The CDR3 covers 16 residues. The V gene's germline CDR1 is SGHNT and CDR2 YYREEE (reference sequence). The CDR3 region is CASTLGLAGRADTQYF. The DNA of the CDR3 is TGTGCCAGCACCCTTGGTCTGGCGGGGCGTGCAGATACGCAGTATTTT.

This chain links TRBV11-2 with TRBJ2-5, with unresolved D. Germline V CDR1 and CDR2: SGHAT, FQNNGV. This CDR3 is 12 amino acids long. V dropped 5 bases and J dropped 3 bases, with 7 bases sitting between them. The DNA of the CDR3 is TGTGCCAGCAGCCTTGCTGAAGAGACCCAGTACTTC. It encodes CASSLAEETQYF.

The chain employs TRBV19 and TRBJ1-5, with 8 positions matching TRBD1. CDR1 and CDR2 (germline): LNHDA, SQIVND (reference sequence). This CDR3 has 18 amino acids. V lost 3 bases to trimming and J lost 0 bases; unmatched junction nucleotides: 10. CDR3 nucleotides: TGTGCCAGTAGTATCGGACAGGGCAGGGTCTATAGCAATCAGCCCCAGCATTTT. Translation gives CASSIGQGRVYSNQPQHF.

This rearrangement joins TRBV4-3 to TRBJ2-1; possible D gene TRBD2, 6 bases. Trimming left V 5 bases short and J 0 bases short, with 8 bases between. This CDR3 has 14 amino acids. Looked up from germline, CDR1 is LGHNA and CDR2 is YSLEER. The chain's CDR3 is CASSVGGSYNEQFF. As DNA, the CDR3 is TGCGCCAGCAGCGTCGGGGGCTCCTACAATGAGCAGTTCTTC.

The chain joins TRBV11-2 to TRBJ2-7; D perhaps matches TRBD2 (5 bases). The CDR3 is made up of 13 amino acids. CDR1 is SGHAT and CDR2 is FQNNGV in the germline V gene. V was cut by 1 base and J by 6 bases, with 10 bases left in between. As DNA, the CDR3 is TGTGCCAGCAGCTTAGGGACTGCGCTCGAGCAGTACTTC. It yields the protein CASSLGTALEQYF.

The rearrangement uses TRBV3-1 (or the pseudogene TRBV3-2) and TRBJ1-2; no definite D call. Germline V gene data show CDR1 as LGHDT and CDR2 as YNNKEL (reference sequence). Between the trimmed V and J ends, which lost 3 bases and 0 bases, there was a span of 8 bases. The CDR3 length is 14 residues. CDR3 nucleotide sequence: TGTGCCAGCAGCCAGACCCGAGCTAACTATGGCTACACCTTC. Its protein product is CASSQTRANYGYTF.

The genes are TRBV28 and TRBJ1-4; 9 positions match TRBD1. In germline, CDR1 is MDHEN, CDR2 SYDVKM. The CDR3 spans 14 residues. Germline trimming cut 6 bases from V and 8 bases from J; bases unmatched to any gene: 7. This CDR3 reads CASRGGQGGEKLFF. For the CDR3, the DNA is TGTGCCAGCAGGGGGGGACAGGGAGGAGAAAAACTGTTTTTT.

The V gene is TRBV7-2, the J gene TRBJ2-7; no definite D call. Germline lookup yields CDR1 SGHTA and CDR2 FQGNSA. V dropped 6 bases and J dropped 4 bases, with 13 bases sitting between them. This CDR3 spans 13 amino acids. The CDR3, as DNA: TGTGCCAGCAGAGCCCGGCGCGATTACGAGCAGTACTTC. It is translated as CASRARRDYEQYF. Full variable domain (missing parts from reference TRBV7-2 and TRBJ2-7): GAGVSQSPSNKVTEKGKDVELRCDPISGHTALYWYRQSLGQGLEFLIYFQGNSAPDKSGLPSDRFSAERTGGSVSTLTIQRTQQEDSAVYLCASRARRDYEQYFGPGTRLTVT.

This clone appeared once. The gene calls are TRBV18 and TRBJ1-1; 9 bases align to TRBD1. CDR1 is KGHSH, CDR2 LQKENI, per germline. CDR3 length equals 19 residues. V gave up 0 bases and J gave up 3 bases; unmatched junction bases: 14. In DNA form, the CDR3 reads TGTGCCAGCTCACCACCGATAGGTAACAGGGGGCGCTTGGACACTGAAGCTTTCTTT. Amino acid sequence: CASSPPIGNRGRLDTEAFF. The variable domain in full, with the rest retrieved from reference TRBV18 and TRBJ1-1, is NAGVMQNPRHLVRRRGQEARLRCSPMKGHSHVYWYRQLPEEGLKFMVYLQKENIIDESGMPKERFSAEFPKEGPSILRIQQVVRGDSAAYFCASSPPIGNRGRLDTEAFFGQGTRLTVV.

The chain uses TRBV6-5 and TRBJ2-1; TRBD2 is a possible D gene (5 bases). The V gene lost 2 bases and the J gene lost 6 bases, with 17 bases spanning the gap. CDR1 and CDR2 from the germline V gene are MNHEY and SVGAGI. The CDR3 sequence is 16 residues long. In nucleotides, the CDR3 is TGTGCCAGCAGTTACCGCTCACCGACCGGAGGCAATGAGCAGTTCTTC. As protein: CASSYRSPTGGNEQFF.

The V call is TRBV15, the J call TRBJ1-1, with D possibly being TRBD1 (5 bases). V lost 0 bases to trimming and J lost 4 bases, with 9 bases between them. Germline CDR1 is LNHNV and CDR2 is YYDKDF (reference sequence). CDR3 length: 14 amino acids. CDR3 loop: CATSREGGGTEAFF. CDR3 bases: TGTGCCACCAGCAGAGAGGGGGGGGGCACTGAAGCTTTCTTT.

This clone was picked up one time. The chain employs TRBV30 and TRBJ1-3, with a tentative D call TRBD1 (5 bases). V lost 2 bases to trimming and J lost 0 bases, with 14 bases between them. The CDR3 totals 16 residues. Germline V gene data show CDR1 as GTSNPN and CDR2 as SVGIG (reference sequence). The CDR3 DNA sequence: TGTGCCTGGAGTCCAGGACGGACATCCTCTGGAAACACCATATATTTT. Its protein is CAWSPGRTSSGNTIYF.

The rearrangement joins TRBV19 to TRBJ1-5; the D is unclear. This CDR3 has 14 residues. Trimming took off 3 bases at V and 7 bases at J, with 13 bases between the two ends. Per germline, CDR1 LNHDA and CDR2 SQIVND (reference sequence). The chain's CDR3 is CASSIVGPKQPQHF. DNA for the CDR3: TGTGCCAGTAGTATTGTAGGACCTAAGCAGCCCCAGCATTTT. Variable domain in full (rest from reference TRBV19 and TRBJ1-5): DGGITQSPKYLFRKEGQNVTLSCEQNLNHDAMYWYRQDPGQGLRLIYYSQIVNDFQKGDIAEGYSVSREKKESFPLTVTSAQKNPTAFYLCASSIVGPKQPQHFGDGTRLSIL.

The chain carries TRBV27 and TRBJ2-3, with 8 bases lining up with TRBD2. This CDR3 spans 13 amino acids. With V trimmed by 10 bases and J by 6 bases, 9 bases remained unmatched. Germline V lookup: CDR1 MNHEY, CDR2 SMNVEV (reference sequence). CDR3 amino acids: CATGGVARDTQYF. The CDR3 bases are TGTGCCACCGGGGGGGTAGCAAGGGATACGCAGTATTTT.

The chain recombines TRBV7-2 with TRBJ2-5; tentative D call: TRBD2 (5 bases). Germline assignment: CDR1 SGHTA and CDR2 FQGNSA. There are 14 residues in the CDR3. V lost 0 bases and J lost 3, with 8 bases in between. CDR3 DNA sequence: TGTGCCAGCAGCTTAGCGGGAGCTAAAGAGACCCAGTACTTC. This translates into CASSLAGAKETQYF.

The V gene is TRBV14, the J gene TRBJ2-1; 11 nucleotides align to TRBD2. CDR3 length: 16 residues. Unmatched junction bases numbered 7, after V lost 2 bases and J lost 7 bases. The germline V gene encodes CDR1 SGHDN and CDR2 FVKESK. CDR3 region: CASSQMGLAAKNEQFF. CDR3 bases: TGTGCCAGCAGCCAAATGGGACTAGCGGCCAAGAATGAGCAGTTCTTC.

The chain employs TRBV19 and TRBJ1-5; 7 bases are a match to TRBD1. The germline gives CDR1 LNHDA, CDR2 SQIVND (reference sequence). The CDR3 contains 14 residues. With 6 bases clipped from V and 8 bases from J, the junction kept 10 bases outside the gene matches. In DNA, the CDR3 is TGTGCCAGTAGCTCACAGGGGCTAAGGGAGCCCCAGCATTTT. It yields the protein CASSSQGLREPQHF.

The rearrangement uses TRBV27 and TRBJ2-6; TRBD1 might be the D (6 bases). Trimming removed 1 base from V and 4 bases from J, with 11 bases in between. Germline V CDR1 and CDR2: MNHEY, SMNVEV (reference sequence). This CDR3 has 16 residues. The CDR3 here is CASSLLGAPGANVLTF. Here the CDR3 DNA reads TGTGCCAGCAGTTTATTGGGGGCCCCCGGGGCCAACGTCCTGACTTTC.

The chain carries TRBV24-1 and TRBJ2-3, with 7 bases fitting TRBD2. Germline-derived CDR1 and CDR2 are KGHDR and SFDVKD. The CDR3 runs 14 residues. J was trimmed by 4 bases and V by 9 bases; bases with no gene match: 9. The CDR3 region is CATSGRGSADTQYF. The CDR3 DNA reads as TGTGCCACCTCCGGGCGGGGGAGCGCAGATACGCAGTATTTT.

J is TRBJ2-1 and V is TRBV11-2; 12 bases map to TRBD2. Looked up from germline, CDR1 is SGHAT and CDR2 is FQNNGV. This CDR3 is built from 17 residues. V lost 1 base to trimming and J lost 5 bases; unmatched junction nucleotides: 6. The CDR3 spells CASSLALGLAGNNEQFF. The CDR3 DNA reads TGTGCCAGCAGCTTAGCGTTAGGACTAGCGGGAAACAATGAGCAGTTCTTC.

The chain carries TRBV9 and TRBJ2-2; D is perhaps TRBD1 (5 bases). Germline CDR1 is SGDLS and CDR2 is YYNGEE. This CDR3 region has 14 residues. Between the trimmed V and J ends, which lost 6 bases and 1 base, there was a span of 10 bases. The CDR3 is CASTTQVNTGELFF. CDR3 in DNA: TGTGCCAGCACCACACAGGTGAACACCGGGGAGCTGTTTTTT.

This clone turned up a few times. V usage is TRBV7-9 and J usage is TRBJ1-1, with D possibly matching TRBD1 (5 bases). The germline V gene encodes CDR1 SEHNR and CDR2 FQNEAQ (reference sequence). This CDR3 is 15 amino acids long. Trimming removed 5 bases from V and 4 bases from J, with 17 bases in between. The CDR3 sequence is CASSGSGGSSTEAFF. The CDR3 nucleotides read TGTGCCAGCAGCGGTAGTGGGGGGTCGAGCACTGAAGCTTTCTTT. The entire variable domain, with the rest obtained from reference TRBV7-9 and TRBJ1-1, is as follows: DTGVSQNPRHKITKRGQNVTFRCDPISEHNRLYWYRQTLGQGPEFLTYFQNEAQLEKSRLLSDRFSAERPKGSFSTLEIQRTEQGDSAMYLCASSGSGGSSTEAFFGQGTRLTVV.

This chain uses TRBV3-1 (or the pseudogene TRBV3-2) with TRBJ2-1; D is undetermined. V was shortened by 8 bases and J by 8 bases, with 16 bases between the two germline ends. Germline V gives CDR1 LGHDT, CDR2 YNNKEL (reference sequence). This CDR3 has 13 amino acids. The CDR3 region is CASGPTPRDEQFF. The DNA for the CDR3 is TGTGCCAGCGGGCCCACCCCCCGAGATGAGCAGTTCTTC.

The V call is TRBV5-1, the J call TRBJ2-3; possible D gene TRBD1, 5 bases. The CDR3 loop spans 16 amino acids. Per the germline V gene, CDR1 is SGHRS and CDR2 is YFSETQ. V lost 5 bases and J lost 2, with 18 bases in between. CDR3 sequence: CASSRTPGANTDTQYF. The DNA for the CDR3 is TGCGCCAGCAGTAGGACCCCTGGGGCAAACACAGATACGCAGTATTTT.

V gene TRBV3-1 (or the pseudogene TRBV3-2) combines with J gene TRBJ2-1, with TRBD2 matching over 7 bases. The J segment lost 0 bases and the V segment lost 3 bases, leaving 5 bases of the junction unmatched. This CDR3 region has 16 residues. Germline values: CDR1 LGHDT, CDR2 YNNKEL (reference sequence). CDR3 region: CASSHQRTSSYNEQFF. The DNA for the CDR3 is TGTGCCAGCAGCCACCAGCGGACTAGCTCCTACAATGAGCAGTTCTTC.

The rearrangement links TRBV19 to TRBJ1-1; TRBD1 agrees at 9 bases. Germline V gene sequence: CDR1 LNHDA, CDR2 SQIVND (reference sequence). The CDR3 loop spans 16 amino acids. V gave up 5 bases and J gave up 4 bases; unmatched junction bases: 11. Written as DNA, the CDR3 is TGTGCCAGTAGTTTCCCCGGGACAGGGACGGCCACTGAAGCTTTCTTT. Its protein product is CASSFPGTGTATEAFF.

The rearrangement links TRBV7-9 to TRBJ1-6; 9 bases agree with TRBD1. Germline V lookup: CDR1 SEHNR, CDR2 FQNEAQ (reference sequence). The CDR3 is 17 residues long. V lost 1 base, J lost 9 bases, and 10 bases stayed unmatched. The CDR3 protein is CASSLVVGGTGTSPLHF. In DNA form, the CDR3 reads TGTGCCAGCAGCTTAGTTGTGGGGGGGACAGGGACTTCACCCCTCCACTTT. The entire variable domain, with the rest obtained from reference TRBV7-9 and TRBJ1-6, is as follows: DTGVSQNPRHKITKRGQNVTFRCDPISEHNRLYWYRQTLGQGPEFLTYFQNEAQLEKSRLLSDRFSAERPKGSFSTLEIQRTEQGDSAMYLCASSLVVGGTGTSPLHFGNGTRLTVT.

The chain combines TRBV5-5 with TRBJ2-1; 7 bases fit TRBD2. The CDR3 sequence is 11 residues long. V lost 3 bases, J lost 12 bases, and 3 bases stayed unmatched. Germline V gene lookup returns CDR1 SGHKS and CDR2 YYEKEE (reference sequence). CDR3 DNA: TGTGCCAGCAGCTCCGGGGGGACGCAGTTCTTC. It is translated as CASSSGGTQFF. Supplemented by reference TRBV5-5 and TRBJ2-1, the full variable domain reads DAGVTQSPTHLIKTRGQQVTLRCSPISGHKSVSWYQQVLGQGPQFIFQYYEKEERGRGNFPDRFSARQFPNYSSELNVNALLLGDSALYLCASSSGGTQFFGPGTRLTVL.